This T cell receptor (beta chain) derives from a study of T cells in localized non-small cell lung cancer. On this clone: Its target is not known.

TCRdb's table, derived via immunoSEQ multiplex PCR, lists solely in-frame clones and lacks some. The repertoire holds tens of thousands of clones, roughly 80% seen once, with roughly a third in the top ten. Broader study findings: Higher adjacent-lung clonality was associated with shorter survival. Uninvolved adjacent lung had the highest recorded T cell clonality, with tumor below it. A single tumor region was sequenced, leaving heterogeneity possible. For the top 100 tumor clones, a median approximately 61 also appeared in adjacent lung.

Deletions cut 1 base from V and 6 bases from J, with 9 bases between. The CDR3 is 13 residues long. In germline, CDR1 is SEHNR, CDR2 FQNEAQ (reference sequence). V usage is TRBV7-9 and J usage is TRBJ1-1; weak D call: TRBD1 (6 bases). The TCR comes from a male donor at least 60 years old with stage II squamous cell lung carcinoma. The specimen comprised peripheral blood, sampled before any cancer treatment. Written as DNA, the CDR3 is TGTGCCAGCAGCTTAGGGCCAGGGGCTGAAGCTTTCTTT. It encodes CASSLGPGAEAFF.